This TCR beta chain was captured by sequencing in a study of blood T cell repertoires in COVID-19. Study details: Specimens from acute and convalescent COVID-19 originated in the United States, Italy and Spain. Sources were T cells, B-cell-depleted T cells, or PBMCs; the material itself was cDNA or gDNA.

The CDR3 runs 13 residues. From germline, CDR1 is SGHDT and CDR2 YYEEEE. The V gene lost 7 bases and the J gene lost 0 bases, with 11 bases spanning the gap. In the authors' workflow: Amplification of reference gene primers was used by the study to estimate nucleated cell counts. Assay: immunoSEQ multiplex PCR; the TCRdb copy retains only in-frame clones and omits some. That table gives V, J and clone size, and the DNA gave D and trimming. This table holds some 150,000 clones, roughly nine tenths found once. The source of this sequence is a woman over 75 in a cohort sampled during active or convalescent COVID-19. The J gene is TRBJ2-7, the V gene TRBV5-6; D is perhaps TRBD1 (7 bases). The sequenced sample consisted of peripheral blood. The CDR3 sequence: CASGGDSSYEQYF. In nucleotides, the CDR3 is TGTGCCAGCGGAGGGGACAGCTCCTACGAGCAGTACTTC.